The rows below give T cell receptor beta chains drawn from one sample of a study of cytomegalovirus exposure and HLA in healthy donors. Measured with immunoSEQ multiplex PCR; TCRdb has only the in-frame clones, and not every one. The table lists over 45,000 clones, 85% to 95% of them singletons, with about 6% in the top ten. The specimen was PBMCs. The receptors originated from a woman under 30 in good health and CMV-seronegative. Both conserved end residues are part of each CDR3. Each record gives: V gene, clone size, D gene, J gene, CDR3 protein, CDR3 DNA. A D gene is named only where the DNA matches it firmly. Some rows mark clone size as missing; the rest say once, few, many or name a class of expanded clone.

>TRBV28|once|NA|TRBJ2-6
CATEDSGANVLTF
TGTGCCACCGAGGATTCTGGGGCCAACGTCCTGACTTTC
>TRBV6-6|NA|TRBD1|TRBJ1-1
CASSYSDRGVTEAFF
TGTGCCAGCAGTTACTCGGACAGGGGGGTCACTGAAGCTTTCTTT
>TRBV20-1|NA|NA|TRBJ2-1
CSARGGEQFF
TGCAGTGCTAGGGGGGGTGAGCAGTTCTTC
>TRBV9|NA|TRBD2|TRBJ2-2
CASSVAGEVWTGELFF
TGTGCCAGCAGCGTTGCGGGAGAGGTTTGGACCGGGGAGCTGTTTTTT
>TRBV6-1|NA|NA|TRBJ1-5
CASSETGNQPQHF
TGTGCCAGCAGTGAGACAGGAAATCAGCCCCAGCATTTT
>TRBV7-9|NA|NA|TRBJ2-1
CASGTGLRSYNEQFF
TGTGCCAGCGGCACGGGACTCCGCTCCTACAATGAGCAGTTCTTC
>TRBV28|NA|NA|TRBJ2-5
CASSLRHRQETQYF
TGTGCCAGCAGTTTAAGACACCGACAAGAGACCCAGTACTTC
>TRBV28|NA|TRBD1|TRBJ1-2
CASSPTGFVYGYTF
TGTGCCAGCAGTCCGACAGGGTTTGTCTATGGCTACACCTTC
>TRBV6-1|few|NA|TRBJ1-4
CASSQLNEKLFF
TGTGCCAGCAGCCAACTTAATGAAAAACTGTTTTTT
>TRBV9|NA|NA|TRBJ1-1
CASSVASGRTEAFF
TGTGCCAGCAGCGTAGCCTCGGGGAGGACTGAAGCTTTCTTT
>TRBV7-2|NA|NA|TRBJ1-5
CASSYQGYSNQPQHF
TGTGCCAGCAGTTACCAGGGGTATAGCAATCAGCCCCAGCATTTT
>TRBV5-4|NA|TRBD2|TRBJ2-3
CASSAGLAGGTDTQYF
TGTGCCAGCAGCGCGGGACTAGCGGGGGGCACAGATACGCAGTATTTT
>TRBV15|NA|NA|TRBJ1-2
CATSSTQTNYGYTF
TGTGCCACCAGCAGCACACAGACAAACTATGGCTACACCTTC